This TCR beta chain was found in a study of shared clonotypes between healthy human individuals. Looking at the study overall: The study enrolled a couple of women and a few men aged 18 to 49.

The CDR3 runs 13 residues. Looked up from germline, CDR1 is SQVTM and CDR2 is ANQGSEA. V was cut by 7 bases and J by 5 bases, with 18 bases left in between. Only in-frame clones appear in the TCRdb table, and some are missing; sequencing was by immunoSEQ multiplex PCR. The table records some 2 million clones, over 85% of them present only once. CD45RO-negative, CCR7-positively selected cells formed the naive CD8 fraction, excluding terminally differentiated effector memory CD45RA+ cells. The receptor was derived from a young man in good health. The sequenced sample was naive CD8+ T cells sorted from blood. The J gene is TRBJ2-7, the V gene TRBV29-1, with D maybe TRBD1 (6 bases). CDR3 sequence: CSALGGAGDEQYF. The DNA for the CDR3 is TGCAGCGCACTAGGAGGTGCAGGGGACGAGCAGTACTTC.